The 26 T cell receptor beta chains reported below all come from one sample, sequenced in a study of T cells expressing NK-cell markers. TCRdb processed the 5' RACE reads again and assigns one entry to each CDR3 protein, with no DNA. The repertoire table contains 450,000 to 600,000 distinct CDR3 sequences. Sequencing was carried out using blood T cells: a sorted CD56 or NKG2C T cell subset, CD4+ or CD8+ T cells, or bulk PBMC T cells (not recorded which). These receptors all come from a man aged 18 to 30 in good health.

The chain recombines TRBV3-1 with TRBJ2-5; TCRdb picks TRBD1, but there is no DNA to check that call. Germline lookup yields CDR1 LGHDT and CDR2 YNNKEL (reference sequence). This CDR3 is 14 amino acids long. This CDR3 reads CASSLRTAKETQYF.

The gene calls are TRBV29-1 and TRBJ2-2. CDR1 is SQVTM and CDR2 is ANQGSEA in the germline V gene. The CDR3 contains 14 residues. The CDR3 spells CSVEGSKNTGELFF.

The rearrangement links TRBV27 to TRBJ2-5; TCRdb lists TRBD1, though no DNA is available to test this call. Germline V CDR1 and CDR2: MNHEY, SMNVEV (reference sequence). The length of the CDR3 is 18 residues. The CDR3 protein is CASSLSSPGHSYQETQYF.

The rearrangement uses TRBV7-6 and TRBJ2-3; the TCRdb call, TRBD2, lacks DNA for checking. Germline V gene lookup returns CDR1 SGHVS and CDR2 FNYEAQ. The CDR3 consists of 16 residues. The chain's CDR3 is CASSLDEASGVDTQYF.

The rearrangement joins TRBV12-3 or TRBV12-4 to TRBJ2-1; TCRdb reports TRBD2, a call that lacks DNA to check it against. The CDR3 covers 15 residues. The CDR3 spells CASSLGSGPLDEQFF.

V is TRBV6-5 and J is TRBJ1-5. Germline assignment: CDR1 MNHEY and CDR2 SVGAGI. The CDR3 loop spans 12 amino acids. CDR3 loop: CASRSNNQPQHF.

V gene TRBV5-1 combines with J gene TRBJ2-3; TCRdb reports TRBD2, a call that lacks DNA to check it against. The CDR3 contains 15 residues. CDR1 SGHRS and CDR2 YFSETQ come from the germline V gene. CDR3 residues: CASSLVSPSTDTQYF.

The chain joins TRBV29-1 to TRBJ1-4; TCRdb selects TRBD1, and the lack of DNA leaves this call unchecked. In germline, CDR1 is SQVTM, CDR2 ANQGSEA. The CDR3 sequence is 15 residues long. The CDR3: CSVTVFSARGEKLFF.

The chain couples TRBV5-1 to TRBJ2-3; TCRdb's D gene call, TRBD1, goes unchecked for lack of DNA. The germline gives CDR1 SGHRS, CDR2 YFSETQ. The CDR3 is 14 amino acids. The CDR3 loop reads CASAAGANTDTQYF.

The chain combines TRBV3-1 with TRBJ2-1; TCRdb selects TRBD2, and the lack of DNA leaves this call unchecked. Per the germline V gene, CDR1 is LGHDT and CDR2 is YNNKEL (reference sequence). This CDR3 spans 13 amino acids. The CDR3: CASSQLAGAEQFF.

This CDR3 reads CASSRQGQGAFETQYF. The chain joins TRBV18 to TRBJ2-5; the TCRdb call, TRBD1, lacks DNA for checking. The CDR3 consists of 16 residues. Germline loops: CDR1 KGHSH, CDR2 LQKENI.

The chain recombines TRBV12-3 or TRBV12-4 with TRBJ2-7; the D call from TCRdb, TRBD2, cannot be confirmed without DNA. The CDR3 has 14 residues. This CDR3 is CASTIPGRDYEQYF.

The gene calls are TRBV20-1 and TRBJ1-5. The CDR3 runs 13 residues. Germline CDR1 is DFQATT and CDR2 is SNEGSKA (reference sequence). Here the CDR3 reads CSASSSVDQPQHF.

The chain recombines TRBV9 with TRBJ2-2; the D call from TCRdb, TRBD1, cannot be confirmed without DNA. Per germline, CDR1 SGDLS and CDR2 YYNGEE. There are 15 residues in the CDR3. The CDR3 spells CASSGYREAAGELFF.

The chain's CDR3 is CSASPLAAKNIQYF. The chain employs TRBV20-1 and TRBJ2-4. CDR3 length equals 14 residues. CDR1 DFQATT and CDR2 SNEGSKA come from the germline V gene (reference sequence).

The chain has TRBV7-9 and TRBJ2-1; with no DNA, the TCRdb D assignment of TRBD1 cannot be verified. This CDR3 is 15 amino acids long. CDR1 and CDR2 from the germline V gene are SEHNR and FQNEAQ (reference sequence). This CDR3 is CASSFQGASYNEQFF.

V gene TRBV12-5 combines with J gene TRBJ2-3; TCRdb selects TRBD1, and the lack of DNA leaves this call unchecked. The CDR3 runs 15 residues. CDR1 is LGHNT and CDR2 is FRNRAP in the germline V gene. The CDR3: CASGPGTGSTDTQYF.

V is TRBV20-1 and J is TRBJ2-3; the D call from TCRdb, TRBD1, cannot be confirmed without DNA. Germline V CDR1 and CDR2: DFQATT, SNEGSKA (reference sequence). The CDR3 has 15 amino acids. CDR3 residues: CSAQFGQGPTDTQYF.

V and J are TRBV5-1 and TRBJ2-3; the TCRdb D gene call, TRBD2, has no DNA to confirm it. Germline lookup yields CDR1 SGHRS and CDR2 YFSETQ. The CDR3 loop spans 16 amino acids. CDR3: CASSLWETGSVDTQYF.

The chain combines TRBV20-1 with TRBJ2-1; without DNA, the TCRdb call of TRBD2 cannot be checked. The CDR3 loop spans 15 amino acids. Per the germline V gene, CDR1 is DFQATT and CDR2 is SNEGSKA (reference sequence). CDR3 region: CSALPLRLQYNEQFF.

This chain connects TRBV5-1 to TRBJ1-4; TCRdb gives TRBD1 as the D gene, but with no DNA this cannot be confirmed. This CDR3 has 17 residues. CDR1 and CDR2 (germline): SGHRS, YFSETQ. CDR3 sequence reads: CASSFVGTRTGSEKLFF.

The V gene is TRBV20-1, the J gene TRBJ1-2; the TRBD1 assignment by TCRdb is unverifiable without DNA. The CDR3 runs to 15 residues. Germline lookup yields CDR1 DFQATT and CDR2 SNEGSKA (reference sequence). The CDR3 reads CSASQGNNADYGYTF.

The chain carries TRBV20-1 and TRBJ2-3; TCRdb proposes TRBD2, but this gene call is untestable without DNA. The CDR3 has 13 amino acids. Germline-derived CDR1 and CDR2 are DFQATT and SNEGSKA (reference sequence). This chain's CDR3 is CSALREHTDTQYF.

V gene TRBV29-1 combines with J gene TRBJ2-1; as DNA is missing, the TRBD2 call by TCRdb cannot be tested. Germline-derived CDR1 and CDR2 are SQVTM and ANQGSEA. This CDR3 is 13 amino acids long. The CDR3 spells CSVRGLAGNEQFF.

The CDR3 sequence is CAIMSGSTDTQYF. The chain has TRBV10-3 and TRBJ2-3. There are 13 residues in the CDR3. Germline CDR1 reads ENHRY; CDR2 reads SYGVKD.

The chain joins TRBV12-3 or TRBV12-4 to TRBJ2-1; TCRdb calls TRBD2, which cannot be checked without DNA. The CDR3 sequence is 14 residues long. The CDR3 loop is CASMIAARFHEQFF.